This TCR beta chain was identified during a study of shared clonotypes between healthy human individuals. The CDR3 spans 14 residues. The J segment lost 0 bases and the V segment lost 4 bases, leaving 3 bases of the junction unmatched. Germline V gene sequence: CDR1 SGHDT, CDR2 YYEEEE. Clones were read by immunoSEQ multiplex PCR, and TCRdb kept only the in-frame ones, dropping some. The profile shows roughly 2.5 million clones, about 92% of them singletons. The chain recombines TRBV5-6 with TRBJ2-7, with 8 bases identical to TRBD1. Sequencing was carried out using naive CD4+ T cells sorted from blood. As for subset: CD45RA+ positively selected. The origin of this receptor is a man aged 18 to 30 in good health. The CDR3 is CASSRTGLSYEQYF. The CDR3 DNA is TGTGCCAGCAGCCGGACAGGGCTCTCCTACGAGCAGTACTTC.